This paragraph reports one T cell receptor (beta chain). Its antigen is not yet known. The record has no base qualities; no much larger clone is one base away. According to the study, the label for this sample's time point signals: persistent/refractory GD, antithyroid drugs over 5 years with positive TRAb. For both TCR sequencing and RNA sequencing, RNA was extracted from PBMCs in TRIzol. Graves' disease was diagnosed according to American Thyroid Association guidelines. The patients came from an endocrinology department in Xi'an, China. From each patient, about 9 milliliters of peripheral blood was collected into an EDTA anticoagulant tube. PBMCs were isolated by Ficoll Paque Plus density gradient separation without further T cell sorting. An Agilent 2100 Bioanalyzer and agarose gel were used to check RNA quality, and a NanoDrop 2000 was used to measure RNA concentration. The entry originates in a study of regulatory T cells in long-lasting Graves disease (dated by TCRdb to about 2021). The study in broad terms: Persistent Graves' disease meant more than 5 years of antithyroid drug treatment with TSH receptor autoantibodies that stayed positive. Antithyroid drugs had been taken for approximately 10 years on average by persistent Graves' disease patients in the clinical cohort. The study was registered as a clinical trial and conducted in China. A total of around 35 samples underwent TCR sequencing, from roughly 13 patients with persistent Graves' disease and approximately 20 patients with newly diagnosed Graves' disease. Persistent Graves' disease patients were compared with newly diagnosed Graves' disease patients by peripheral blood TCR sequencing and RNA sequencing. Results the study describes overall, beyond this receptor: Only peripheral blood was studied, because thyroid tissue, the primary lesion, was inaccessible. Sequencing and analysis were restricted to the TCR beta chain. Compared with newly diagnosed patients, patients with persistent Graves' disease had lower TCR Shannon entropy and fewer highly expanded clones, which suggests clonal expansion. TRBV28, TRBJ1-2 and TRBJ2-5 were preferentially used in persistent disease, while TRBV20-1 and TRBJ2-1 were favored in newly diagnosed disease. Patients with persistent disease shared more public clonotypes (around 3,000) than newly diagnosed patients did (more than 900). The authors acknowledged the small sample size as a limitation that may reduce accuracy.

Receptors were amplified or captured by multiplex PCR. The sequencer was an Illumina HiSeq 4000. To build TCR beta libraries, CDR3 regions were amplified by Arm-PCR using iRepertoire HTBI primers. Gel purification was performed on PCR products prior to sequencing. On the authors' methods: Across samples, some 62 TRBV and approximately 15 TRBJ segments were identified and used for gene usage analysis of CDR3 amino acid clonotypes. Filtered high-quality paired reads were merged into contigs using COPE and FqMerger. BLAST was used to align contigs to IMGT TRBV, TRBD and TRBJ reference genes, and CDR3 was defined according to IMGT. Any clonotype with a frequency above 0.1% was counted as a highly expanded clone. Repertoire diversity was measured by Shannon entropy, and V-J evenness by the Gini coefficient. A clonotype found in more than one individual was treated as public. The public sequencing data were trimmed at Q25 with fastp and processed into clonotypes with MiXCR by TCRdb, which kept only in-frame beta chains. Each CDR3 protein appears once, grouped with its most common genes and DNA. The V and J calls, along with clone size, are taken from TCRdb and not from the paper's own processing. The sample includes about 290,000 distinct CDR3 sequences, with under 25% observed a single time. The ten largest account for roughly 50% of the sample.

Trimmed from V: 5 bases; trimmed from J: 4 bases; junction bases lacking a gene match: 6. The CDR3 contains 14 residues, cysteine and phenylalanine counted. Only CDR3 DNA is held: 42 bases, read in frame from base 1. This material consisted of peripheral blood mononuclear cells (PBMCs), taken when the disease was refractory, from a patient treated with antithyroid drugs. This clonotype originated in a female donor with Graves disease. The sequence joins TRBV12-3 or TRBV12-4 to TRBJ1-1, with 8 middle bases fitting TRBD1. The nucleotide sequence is TGTGCCAGCAGTCCGGACAGGGTGAGCACTGAAGCTTTCTTT. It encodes CASSPDRVSTEAFF.